Sequencing of this T cell receptor beta chain was carried out in a study of blood T cell repertoires in COVID-19. Trimming took off 3 bases at V and 1 base at J, with 8 bases between the two ends. Germline assignment: CDR1 SNHLY and CDR2 FYNNEI. The CDR3 has 14 amino acids. Assay used: immunoSEQ multiplex PCR; TCRdb lists only in-frame clones, some missing. Of 65,000 to 95,000 clones listed, 75% to 85% are singletons. The receptor comes from a man between 60 and 70 years old with COVID-19, enrolled during active disease. The sample taken for sequencing was peripheral blood. The rearrangement joins TRBV2 to TRBJ2-3; possible D gene TRBD1, 6 bases. The CDR3 protein is CASSDSGGTDTQYF. The CDR3 region has the DNA TGTGCCAGCAGTGACTCAGGGGGCACAGATACGCAGTATTTT. The whole variable domain, filled in from reference TRBV2 and TRBJ2-3, reads EPEVTQTPSHQVTQMGQEVILRCVPISNHLYFYWYRQILGQKVEFLVSFYNNEISEKSEIFDDQFSVERPDGSNFTLKIRSTKLEDSAMYFCASSDSGGTDTQYFGPGTRLTVL.